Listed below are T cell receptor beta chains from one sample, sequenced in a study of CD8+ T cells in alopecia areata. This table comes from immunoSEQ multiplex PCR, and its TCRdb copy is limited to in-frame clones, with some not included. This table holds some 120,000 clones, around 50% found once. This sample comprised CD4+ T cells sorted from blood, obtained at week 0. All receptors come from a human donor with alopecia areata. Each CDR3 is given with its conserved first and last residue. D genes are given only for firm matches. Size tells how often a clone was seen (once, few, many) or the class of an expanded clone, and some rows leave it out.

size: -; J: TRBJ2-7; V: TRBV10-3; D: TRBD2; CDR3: CAISDKSLAELYEQYF; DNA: TGTGCCATCAGTGATAAATCACTAGCGGAACTCTACGAGCAGTACTTC
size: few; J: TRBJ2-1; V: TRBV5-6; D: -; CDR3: CASSRPDGYNEQFF; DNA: TGTGCCAGCAGCCGACCGGACGGCTACAATGAGCAGTTCTTC
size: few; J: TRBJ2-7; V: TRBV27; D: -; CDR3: CASSFQLGGRRAYEQYF; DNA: TGTGCCAGCAGTTTCCAGCTCGGTGGACGAAGGGCCTACGAGCAGTACTTC
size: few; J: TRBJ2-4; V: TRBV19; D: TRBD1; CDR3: CATGDRGRAKNIQYF; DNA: TGTGCCACCGGGGACAGGGGGCGTGCCAAAAACATTCAGTACTTC
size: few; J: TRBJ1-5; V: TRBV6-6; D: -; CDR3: CASRPQGGSNQPQHF; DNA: TGTGCCAGCAGACCACAGGGAGGGAGCAATCAGCCCCAGCATTTT
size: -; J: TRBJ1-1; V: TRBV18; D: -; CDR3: CASSPVRGGTEAFF; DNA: TGTGCCAGCTCGCCGGTTCGGGGGGGCACTGAAGCTTTCTTT
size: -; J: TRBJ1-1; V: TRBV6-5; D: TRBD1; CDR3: CASSYGGQGAGTEAFF; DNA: TGTGCCAGCAGTTACGGGGGACAGGGGGCAGGCACTGAAGCTTTCTTT
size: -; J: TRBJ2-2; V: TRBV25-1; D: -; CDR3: CASSESIANTGELFF; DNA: TGTGCCAGCAGTGAATCCATCGCGAACACCGGGGAGCTGTTTTTT
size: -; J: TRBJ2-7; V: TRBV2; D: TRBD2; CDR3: CASSPRTSRDEQYF; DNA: TGTGCCAGCAGTCCCAGGACTAGCAGGGACGAGCAGTACTTC
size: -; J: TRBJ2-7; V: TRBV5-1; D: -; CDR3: CASSLVGVRYLYEQYF; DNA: TGCGCCAGCAGCTTGGTCGGGGTACGATATCTATACGAGCAGTACTTC
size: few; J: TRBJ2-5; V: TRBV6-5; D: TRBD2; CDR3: CASSSGLAVETQYF; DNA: TGTGCCAGCAGTTCGGGACTAGCGGTCGAGACCCAGTACTTC
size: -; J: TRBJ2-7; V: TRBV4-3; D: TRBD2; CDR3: CASSQKWASGRPQYEQYF; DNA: TGCGCCAGCAGCCAGAAATGGGCTAGCGGGAGGCCGCAATACGAGCAGTACTTC
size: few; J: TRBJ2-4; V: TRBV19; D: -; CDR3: CASSIGDHIQYF; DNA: TGTGCCAGTAGTATAGGGGATCACATTCAGTACTTC
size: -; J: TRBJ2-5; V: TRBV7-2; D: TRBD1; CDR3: CASSLARQGVETQYF; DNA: TGTGCCAGCAGCTTAGCTAGACAGGGCGTGGAGACCCAGTACTTC
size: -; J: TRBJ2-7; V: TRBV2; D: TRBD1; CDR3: CASSGTGVTYEQYF; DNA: TGTGCCAGCAGCGGGACAGGGGTCACCTACGAGCAGTACTTC
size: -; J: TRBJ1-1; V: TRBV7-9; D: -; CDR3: CASNLAGGEAFF; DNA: TGTGCCAGCAACCTAGCGGGGGGTGAAGCTTTCTTT
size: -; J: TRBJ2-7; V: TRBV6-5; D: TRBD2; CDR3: CASSYSETSGSYEQYF; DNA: TGTGCCAGCAGTTACTCCGAAACTAGCGGATCCTACGAGCAGTACTTC
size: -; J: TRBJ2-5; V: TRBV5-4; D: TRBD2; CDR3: CASSSIAGGSQETQYF; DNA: TGTGCCAGCAGCTCGATAGCGGGGGGTAGCCAAGAGACCCAGTACTTC
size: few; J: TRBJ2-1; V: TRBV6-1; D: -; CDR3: CASTLDYGNEQFF; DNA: TGTGCCAGCACCCTGGATTACGGCAATGAGCAGTTCTTC
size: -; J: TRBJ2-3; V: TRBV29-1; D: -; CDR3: CSTGYHTDTQYF; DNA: TGCAGTACAGGCTACCACACAGATACGCAGTATTTT
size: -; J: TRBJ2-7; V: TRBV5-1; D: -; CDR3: CASSLNTYEQYF; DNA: TGCGCCAGCAGCCTAAACACCTACGAGCAGTACTTC
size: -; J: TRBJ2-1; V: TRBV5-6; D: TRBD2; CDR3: CASSSTRTSGGVIEQFF; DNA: TGTGCCAGCAGCTCAACCCGGACTAGCGGGGGGGTGATTGAGCAGTTCTTC
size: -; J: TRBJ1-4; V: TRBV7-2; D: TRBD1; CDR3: CASSLARQGGGEKLFF; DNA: TGTGCCAGCAGCTTAGCCCGACAGGGAGGAGGCGAAAAACTGTTTTTT
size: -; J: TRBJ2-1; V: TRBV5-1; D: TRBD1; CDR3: CASSPQGALGNEQFF; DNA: TGCGCCAGCAGCCCACAGGGGGCGCTGGGGAATGAGCAGTTCTTC
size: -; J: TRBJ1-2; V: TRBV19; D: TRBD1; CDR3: CASSNYRGQDYGYTF; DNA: TGTGCCAGTAGCAATTACAGGGGGCAGGACTATGGCTACACCTTC
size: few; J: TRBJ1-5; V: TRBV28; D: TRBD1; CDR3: CASRPAGQGGNQPQHF; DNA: TGTGCCAGCAGACCTGCGGGACAGGGGGGCAATCAGCCCCAGCATTTT
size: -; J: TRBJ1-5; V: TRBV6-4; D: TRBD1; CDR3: CASGGQGARMRQPQHF; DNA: TGTGCCAGCGGTGGACAGGGGGCGAGAATGAGGCAGCCCCAGCATTTT
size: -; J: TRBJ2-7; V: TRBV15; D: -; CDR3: CATSREDLTIEQYF; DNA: TGTGCCACCAGCAGAGAGGATTTGACAATCGAGCAGTACTTC
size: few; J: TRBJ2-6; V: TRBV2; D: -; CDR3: CASQDSLSGANVLTF; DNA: TGTGCCAGTCAGGACAGTCTGTCCGGGGCCAACGTCCTGACTTTC
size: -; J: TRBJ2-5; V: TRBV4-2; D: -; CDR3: CASSQPDRYQETQYF; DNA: TGTGCCAGCAGCCAGCCGGATCGGTACCAAGAGACCCAGTACTTC
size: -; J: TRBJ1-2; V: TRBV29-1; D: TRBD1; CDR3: CSVEDFSWTGNYGYTF; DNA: TGCAGCGTTGAAGATTTCTCCTGGACAGGGAACTATGGCTACACCTTC
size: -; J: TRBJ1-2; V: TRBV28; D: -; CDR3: CASSLAPGQRYGYTF; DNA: TGTGCCAGCAGTCTAGCACCCGGACAGCGATATGGCTACACCTTC
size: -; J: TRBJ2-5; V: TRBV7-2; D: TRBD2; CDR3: CASSLGGAGREETQYF; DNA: TGTGCCAGCAGCTTAGGAGGGGCAGGGAGGGAAGAGACCCAGTACTTC
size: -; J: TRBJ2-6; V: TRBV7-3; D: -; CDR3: CASSSDSGANVLTF; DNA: TGTGCCAGCAGCTCCGACTCTGGGGCCAACGTCCTGACTTTC
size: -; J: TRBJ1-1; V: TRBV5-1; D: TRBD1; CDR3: CASSLERGQGWSTEAFF; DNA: TGCGCCAGCAGCTTGGAAAGGGGACAGGGTTGGAGTACTGAAGCTTTCTTT
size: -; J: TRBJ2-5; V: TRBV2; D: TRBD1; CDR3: CASGTGGLWETQYF; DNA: TGTGCCAGCGGGACAGGGGGTTTATGGGAGACCCAGTACTTC
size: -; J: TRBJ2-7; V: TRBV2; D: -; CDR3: CASSARAIFYEQYF; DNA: TGTGCCAGCAGCGCCCGGGCTATATTCTACGAGCAGTACTTC
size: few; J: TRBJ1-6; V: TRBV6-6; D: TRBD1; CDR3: CASSWDRDGSPLHF; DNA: TGTGCCAGCAGCTGGGACAGGGACGGTTCACCCCTCCACTTT
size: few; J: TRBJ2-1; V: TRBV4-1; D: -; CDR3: CASSQVLTKSNDEQFF; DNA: TGCGCCAGCAGCCAAGTTTTAACAAAATCTAACGATGAGCAGTTCTTC
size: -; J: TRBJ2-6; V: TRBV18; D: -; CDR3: CASSPPGTNVLTF; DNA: TGTGCCAGCTCACCCCCAGGGACCAACGTCCTGACTTTC
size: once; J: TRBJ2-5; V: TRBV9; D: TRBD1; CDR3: CASSVGTAATETQYF; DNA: TGTGCCAGCAGCGTTGGGACAGCCGCAACGGAGACCCAGTACTTC
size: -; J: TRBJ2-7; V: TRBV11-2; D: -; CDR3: CASSLVGPEAHEQYF; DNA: TGTGCCAGCAGCTTGGTGGGCCCAGAAGCCCACGAGCAGTACTTC
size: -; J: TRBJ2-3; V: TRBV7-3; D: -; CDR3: CASSSSPTDRQYF; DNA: TGTGCCAGCAGCTCATCCCCCACAGATAGGCAGTATTTT
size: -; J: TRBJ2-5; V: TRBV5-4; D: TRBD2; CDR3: CASSSRGVQETQYF; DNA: TGTGCCAGCAGCTCTCGGGGGGTCCAAGAGACCCAGTACTTC
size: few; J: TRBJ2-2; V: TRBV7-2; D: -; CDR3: CASSLPPSGVNTGELFF; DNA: TGTGCCAGCAGCTTACCCCCCTCGGGGGTGAACACCGGGGAGCTGTTTTTT
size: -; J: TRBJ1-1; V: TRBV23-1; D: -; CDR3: CASSLRQWFSTEAFF; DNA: TGCGCCAGCAGTCTACGACAGTGGTTTTCCACTGAAGCTTTCTTT
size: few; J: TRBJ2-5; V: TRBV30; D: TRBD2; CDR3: CSGTKQETQYF; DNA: TGTAGCGGGACTAAACAAGAGACCCAGTACTTC
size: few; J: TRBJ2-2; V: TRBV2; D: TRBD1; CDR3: CASSPGQGRSGHTGELFF; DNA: TGTGCCAGCAGTCCCGGACAGGGGAGGTCGGGACACACCGGGGAGCTGTTTTTT
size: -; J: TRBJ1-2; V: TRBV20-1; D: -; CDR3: CSAGTLYGYTF; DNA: TGCAGTGCTGGGACGCTGTATGGCTACACCTTC
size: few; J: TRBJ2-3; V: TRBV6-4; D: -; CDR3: CASSLQGGSTDTQYF; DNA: TGTGCCAGCAGCCTACAGGGAGGTAGCACAGATACGCAGTATTTT
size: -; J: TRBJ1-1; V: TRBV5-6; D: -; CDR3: CASSPGTLQTEAFF; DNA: TGTGCCAGCAGTCCTGGGACATTGCAAACTGAAGCTTTCTTT
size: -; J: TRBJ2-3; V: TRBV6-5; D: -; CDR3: CASSRDPTDTQYF; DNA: TGTGCCAGCAGCAGGGACCCCACAGATACGCAGTATTTT
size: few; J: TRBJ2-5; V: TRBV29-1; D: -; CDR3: CSVGRSETQYF; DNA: TGCAGCGTTGGTCGTTCAGAGACCCAGTACTTC
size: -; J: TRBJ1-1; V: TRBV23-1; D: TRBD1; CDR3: CASSQSGDRNTEAFF; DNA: TGCGCCAGCAGTCAATCGGGGGACAGGAACACTGAAGCTTTCTTT
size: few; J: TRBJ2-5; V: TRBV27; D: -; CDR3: CASSQETQYF; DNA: TGTGCCAGCAGTCAAGAGACCCAGTACTTC
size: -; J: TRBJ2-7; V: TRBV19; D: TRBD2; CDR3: CASGRAAGGTYEQYF; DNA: TGTGCCAGTGGGAGGGCCGCGGGGGGAACCTACGAGCAGTACTTC
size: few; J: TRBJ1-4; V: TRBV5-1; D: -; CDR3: CASSPRQTTNEKLFF; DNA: TGCGCCAGCAGCCCGCGACAGACAACTAATGAAAAACTGTTTTTT
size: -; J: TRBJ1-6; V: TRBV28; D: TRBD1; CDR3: CASSQPRTGVGNSPLHF; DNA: TGTGCCAGCAGCCAACCTCGGACAGGGGTTGGGAATTCACCCCTCCACTTT
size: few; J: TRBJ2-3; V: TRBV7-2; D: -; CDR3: CASSLSRGSTDTQYF; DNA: TGTGCCAGCAGCTTATCCCGGGGAAGCACAGATACGCAGTATTTT